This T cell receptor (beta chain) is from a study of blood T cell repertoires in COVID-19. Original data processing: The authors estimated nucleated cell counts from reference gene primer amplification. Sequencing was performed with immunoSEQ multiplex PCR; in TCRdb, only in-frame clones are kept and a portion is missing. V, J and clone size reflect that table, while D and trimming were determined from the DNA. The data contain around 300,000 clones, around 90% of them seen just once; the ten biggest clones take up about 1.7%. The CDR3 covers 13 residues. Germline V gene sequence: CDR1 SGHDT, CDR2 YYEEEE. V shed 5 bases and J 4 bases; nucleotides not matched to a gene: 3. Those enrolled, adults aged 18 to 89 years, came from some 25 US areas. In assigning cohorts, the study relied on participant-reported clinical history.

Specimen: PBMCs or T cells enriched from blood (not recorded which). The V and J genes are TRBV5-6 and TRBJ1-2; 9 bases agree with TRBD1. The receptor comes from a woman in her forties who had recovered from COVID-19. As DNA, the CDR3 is TGTGCCAGCAGTCCGGACAGGGGCTATGGCTACACCTTC. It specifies CASSPDRGYGYTF.